Shown below are 30 T cell receptor beta chains from a single sample sequenced in a study of CD8+CD57+ T cells in acquired aplastic anemia. It was genomic DNA that served as the template for profiling TCR beta VDJ and CDR3. MiXCR, applied by TCRdb to the reads, yields one record per CDR3 protein. The sample carries about 200,000 distinct CDR3 sequences, roughly 33% recorded once. The sample taken for sequencing was sorted CD4+, CD8+, or CD8+CD57+ T cells (not recorded which) from PBMCs. The receptor source for this set is a human donor in good health, serving as a control.

At least ten counts were recorded for this clonotype. For the CDR3, the DNA is TGCAGTGCTAGGGACGACAGGGCGTTCTATAATTCACCCCTCCACTTT. Amino acids: CSARDDRAFYNSPLHF. The gene calls are TRBV20-1 and TRBJ1-6; the match to TRBD1 covers 7 bases. The CDR3 is made up of 16 amino acids. The germline gives CDR1 DFQATT, CDR2 SNEGSKA (reference sequence). V shed 3 bases, J shed 3 bases, and the junction held 8 bases outside the gene matches.

This clonotype came up many times. As DNA, the CDR3 is TGTGCCAGCAGCTTAGTCAGGAGCACCACCGGGGAGCTGTTTTTT. Residues: CASSLVRSTTGELFF. This chain links TRBV11-2 with TRBJ2-2; unclear D gene. V gave up 1 base and J gave up 4 bases, with 10 bases separating them. The germline V gene encodes CDR1 SGHAT and CDR2 FQNNGV. The CDR3 runs to 15 residues.

Points on this clonotype: A single base separates this from a much larger clone, so it may be a read error. The chain is built from TRBV20-1 and TRBJ2-5, with 9 positions matching TRBD1. From germline, CDR1 is DFQATT and CDR2 SNEGSKA (reference sequence). This CDR3 spans 12 amino acids. V shed 7 bases, J shed 4 bases, and the junction held 4 bases outside the gene matches. CDR3 in amino acids: CSGDRVIETQYF. CDR3 sequence (DNA): TGCAGTGGGGACAGGGTAATAGAGACCCAGTACTTC.

On this clonotype itself: A read error may explain this, as a much larger clone is one base away. The chain joins TRBV2 to TRBJ1-1, with D possibly TRBD1 on 5 matching bases. Germline-derived CDR1 and CDR2 are SNHLY and FYNNEI. CDR3 length: 14 residues. The CDR3 reads CASSLSGGYTEASF. The CDR3 DNA is TGTGCCAGCAGTTTAAGCGGGGGATACACTGAAGCTTCCTTT.

Concerning this clonotype itself: A read error may account for a junction end that differs from germline. This chain uses TRBV15 with TRBJ2-5; 10 nucleotides agree with TRBD2. Germline values: CDR1 LNHNV, CDR2 YYDKDF (reference sequence). The CDR3 runs 14 residues. Here the CDR3 reads CATSREGASGGQHF. In nucleotides, the CDR3 is TGTGCCACCAGCAGAGAGGGCGCTAGCGGGGGTCAGCACTTC.

In regard to this clonotype: One end of the junction varies from germline; a read error may be responsible. The gene calls are TRBV28 and TRBJ1-6; D uncertain. The V gene's germline CDR1 is MDHEN and CDR2 SYDVKM. The CDR3 covers 12 residues. CDR3 coding DNA: TGTGCCATCAGTGACCGGGAGGGACCCCTCCACTTT. This translates into CAISDREGPLHF.

In its sample, this clonotype was seen many times. The chain uses TRBV6-5 and TRBJ1-6; TRBD1 matches at 12 bases. The CDR3 is made up of 15 amino acids. The trim removed 3 bases at V and 10 bases at J, leaving 4 bases unmatched. Germline CDR1 MNHEY, CDR2 SVGAGI. Here the CDR3 reads CASSYSGTGGSPLHF. The CDR3 coding sequence is TGTGCCAGCAGTTATTCCGGGACAGGGGGCTCACCCCTCCACTTT.

This clonotype was seen many times. The V call is TRBV9, the J call TRBJ2-1; D possibly matches TRBD1 or TRBD2 (5 bases each). Germline CDR1 is SGDLS and CDR2 is YYNGEE. Deletions cut 4 bases from V and 10 bases from J, with 15 bases between. CDR3 length equals 13 residues. CDR3 loop: CASSLGTALEQFF. CDR3 nucleotides: TGTGCCAGCAGCCTCGGGACGGCGCTAGAGCAGTTCTTC.

This clonotype has at least ten counts. The J gene is TRBJ2-1, the V gene TRBV19, with 7 bases matching TRBD2. The germline CDR1 and CDR2 sequences are LNHDA and SQIVND (reference sequence). CDR3 length: 11 amino acids. With V trimmed by 4 bases and J by 12 bases, 3 bases remained unmatched. Here the CDR3 reads CASSTGLGQFF. CDR3 DNA: TGTGCCAGTAGTACCGGACTAGGGCAGTTCTTC.

This clonotype has more than one count but fewer than ten. The chain uses TRBV2 and TRBJ2-3; 9 nucleotides agree with TRBD2. Per germline, CDR1 SNHLY and CDR2 FYNNEI. This CDR3 has 16 amino acids. V was pared by 6 bases and J by 1 base, with 8 bases of the junction left unmatched. DNA of the CDR3: TGTGCCAGCAGCCGCGTCAGGACTAGCGGCACAGATACGCAGTATTTT. As protein: CASSRVRTSGTDTQYF.

This rearrangement joins TRBV20-1 to TRBJ2-2; 7 nucleotides agree with TRBD1. The CDR3 extends over 14 amino acids. Germline values: CDR1 DFQATT, CDR2 SNEGSKA (reference sequence). With V trimmed by 4 bases and J by 0 bases, 2 bases remained unmatched. CDR3 nucleotide sequence: TGCAGTGCTACAGGGGGTGCGAACACCGGGGAGCTGTTTTTT. It encodes CSATGGANTGELFF.

This clonotype was seen more than once but under ten times. The rearrangement joins TRBV24-1 to TRBJ2-1; 10 nucleotides align to TRBD1. The germline CDR1 and CDR2 sequences are KGHDR and SFDVKD. The CDR3 runs to 15 residues. Trimming cost V 8 bases and J 10 bases; bases outside gene matches: 13. CDR3 in amino acids: CATTDPGQGNREQFF. In DNA form, the CDR3 reads TGTGCCACCACCGATCCGGGACAGGGGAACCGAGAGCAGTTCTTC.

CDR3 amino acids: CASSMGTGSYNEQFF. The CDR3 DNA reads TGTGCCAGTAGTATGGGGACAGGCTCCTACAATGAGCAGTTCTTC. This chain connects TRBV19 to TRBJ2-1, with TRBD1 identical over 8 bases. The CDR3 is 15 residues long. V shed 3 bases, J shed 0 bases, and the junction held 1 base outside the gene matches. CDR1 is LNHDA, CDR2 SQIVND, per germline (reference sequence).

The table lists this clonotype with a few counts. This chain links TRBV2 with TRBJ2-7; D is perhaps TRBD1 (5 bases). The CDR3 spans 13 residues. V was shortened by 4 bases and J by 6 bases, with 13 bases between the two germline ends. Per germline, CDR1 SNHLY and CDR2 FYNNEI. The CDR3 sequence: CASSGIGDFEQYF. DNA of the CDR3: TGTGCCAGCAGTGGGATAGGGGATTTCGAGCAGTACTTC.

This clonotype showed up just a few times. CDR3 sequence: CASRQGQVNTEAFF. In DNA, the CDR3 is TGTGCCAGCAGACAAGGACAGGTGAACACTGAAGCTTTCTTT. The rearrangement joins TRBV7-9 to TRBJ1-1; TRBD1 agrees at 7 bases. The CDR3 length is 14 residues. CDR1 and CDR2 from the germline V gene are SEHNR and FQNEAQ (reference sequence). J lost 0 bases, V lost 6 bases, and 4 bases had no gene match.

V gene TRBV7-3 combines with J gene TRBJ2-7; D not certain. There are 14 residues in the CDR3. The V end lost 6 bases, the J end lost 3 bases, and 15 bases lay between the germline ends. The V gene's germline CDR1 is SGHTA and CDR2 FQGTGA. CDR3 in amino acids: CASSGAALYYEQYF. CDR3 nucleotides: TGTGCCAGCAGTGGAGCCGCATTATACTACGAGCAGTACTTC.

This clonotype showed up many times. The chain employs TRBV7-2 and TRBJ2-5; D remains unclear. CDR1 and CDR2 from the germline V gene are SGHTA and FQGNSA. Trimming stripped 3 bases from V and 1 base from J, with 6 bases between. There are 13 residues in the CDR3. As DNA, the CDR3 is TGTGCCAGCAGCTTCGGAGTCCAAGAGACCCAGTACTTC. This codes for CASSFGVQETQYF.

The rearrangement links TRBV7-3 to TRBJ2-1; 7 bases are shared with TRBD2. The CDR3 has 16 residues. J lost 1 base, V lost 1 base, and 4 bases had no gene match. CDR1 and CDR2 from the germline V gene are SGHTA and FQGTGA. The CDR3 bases are TGTGCCAGCAGCTTAATGGGTAGCGGGTCCTACAATGAGCAGTTCTTC. Translated, it gives CASSLMGSGSYNEQFF.

DNA of the CDR3: TGTGCCAGCAGCCCTTGGGGGGGGGGATCCGATGAGCAGTTCTTC. Protein product: CASSPWGGGSDEQFF. The V call is TRBV11-1, the J call TRBJ2-1; 7 positions match TRBD2. The V segment lost 5 bases and the J segment 8 bases; nucleotides outside the gene matches: 12. The CDR3 covers 15 residues. The V gene's germline CDR1 is SGHAT and CDR2 FQDESV (reference sequence). Complete variable domain (other parts from reference TRBV11-1 and TRBJ2-1): EAEVAQSPRYKITEKSQAVAFWCDPISGHATLYWYRQILGQGPELLVQFQDESVVDDSQLPKDRFSAERLKGVDSTLKIQPAELGDSAMYLCASSPWGGGSDEQFFGPGTRLTVL.

This clonotype was observed a single time. The limits of the CDR3 on the DNA are not certain, so only TCRdb's listed CDR3 is given. CDR3 region: CACSARVAPRVEQYF. The rearrangement joins TRBV2 to TRBJ2-7; the DNA was not compared with TRBD2, the D call given in the table. The CDR3 is made up of 15 amino acids, end residues included. The germline V gene encodes CDR1 SNHLY and CDR2 FYNNEI.

This clonotype was observed a few times. This chain joins TRBV25-1 and TRBJ2-5; D not resolved. The CDR3 length is 17 residues. Germline values: CDR1 MGHDK, CDR2 SYGVNS. Trimming took 6 bases from V and 2 from J, leaving 22 bases between them. As DNA, the CDR3 is TGTGCCAGCAGCCCCCAGAACTCACTGGAAACTCAAGAGACCCAGTACTTC. Its translation is CASSPQNSLETQETQYF.

With regard to this clonotype: A read error is likely, as this CDR3 ends without the conserved phenylalanine or tryptophan. The DNA is omitted, as the CDR3 cannot be located on it reliably, and the CDR3 follows TCRdb's listing. The chain has TRBV12-3 or TRBV12-4 and TRBJ1-6; the table assigns TRBD1, which was not confirmed against the DNA. The CDR3 extends over 10 residues, inclusive of both ends. The CDR3: CASSFDRTNS.

The J gene is TRBJ2-1, the V gene TRBV20-1; D ambiguous. Germline lookup yields CDR1 DFQATT and CDR2 SNEGSKA (reference sequence). The length of the CDR3 is 14 residues. V lost 6 bases, J lost 0 bases, and 12 bases lay in between. This chain's CDR3 is CSAAGRYSYNEQFF. CDR3 sequence (DNA): TGCAGTGCCGCCGGGCGGTACTCCTACAATGAGCAGTTCTTC.

V is TRBV19 and J is TRBJ2-1; D is perhaps TRBD1 or TRBD2 (5 bases each). Germline CDR1 is LNHDA and CDR2 is SQIVND (reference sequence). With 2 bases removed from V and 8 bases from J, the gap between germline ends came to 10 bases. The CDR3 is made up of 13 amino acids. Written as DNA, the CDR3 is TGTGCCAGTAGTATACTGGGGGTCGATGAGCAGTTCTTC. Its protein is CASSILGVDEQFF. The full variable domain, in which reference TRBV19 and TRBJ2-1 provide the parts outside the CDR3, is DGGITQSPKYLFRKEGQNVTLSCEQNLNHDAMYWYRQDPGQGLRLIYYSQIVNDFQKGDIAEGYSVSREKKESFPLTVTSAQKNPTAFYLCASSILGVDEQFFGPGTRLTVL.

This clonotype appeared many times. The gene calls are TRBV7-9 and TRBJ1-2; D uncertain. The CDR3 spans 13 residues. Germline CDR1 reads SEHNR; CDR2 reads FQNEAQ (reference sequence). V dropped 1 base and J dropped 6 bases, with 9 bases sitting between them. The CDR3 region is CASSLVQADGYTF. The CDR3 DNA follows: TGTGCCAGCAGCTTAGTGCAGGCGGATGGCTACACCTTC.

This clonotype was seen a single time. The CDR3 protein is CASSLDGTYGYTF. In nucleotides, the CDR3 is TGTGCCAGCAGCCTGGACGGTACCTATGGCTACACCTTC. The chain employs TRBV7-2 and TRBJ1-2; D remains ambiguous. The germline CDR1 and CDR2 sequences are SGHTA and FQGNSA. V was pared by 5 bases and J by 4 bases, with 11 bases between. This CDR3 spans 13 amino acids.

The chain couples TRBV28 to TRBJ2-6; no firm D call. Trimming left V 4 bases short and J 2 bases short, with 12 bases between. The germline V gene has CDR1 MDHEN and CDR2 SYDVKM. The CDR3 extends over 16 amino acids. This chain's CDR3 is CASSSYLGAGANVLTF. For the CDR3, the DNA is TGTGCCAGCAGTTCGTATCTAGGAGCTGGGGCCAACGTCCTGACTTTC. The entire variable domain, with the rest obtained from reference TRBV28 and TRBJ2-6, is as follows: DVKVTQSSRYLVKRTGEKVFLECVQDMDHENMFWYRQDPGLGLRLIYFSYDVKMKEKGDIPEGYSVSREKKERFSLILESASTNQTSMYLCASSSYLGAGANVLTFGAGSRLTVL.

The rearrangement uses TRBV18 and TRBJ2-3; D is uncertain. The CDR3 totals 13 residues. The V gene's germline CDR1 is KGHSH and CDR2 LQKENI. The V end lost 1 base, the J end lost 0 bases, and 2 bases lay between the germline ends. The CDR3 here is CASSPQSTDTQYF. CDR3 DNA sequence: TGTGCCAGCTCACCACAAAGCACAGATACGCAGTATTTT.

V is TRBV12-3 or TRBV12-4 and J is TRBJ2-1; possibly TRBD1 for D (5 bases). This CDR3 has 12 amino acids. V gave up 5 bases and J gave up 10 bases, with 12 bases separating them. Here the CDR3 DNA reads TGTGCCAGCAGTACTCGGACACCCGAGCAGTTCTTC. Protein product: CASSTRTPEQFF.

This clonotype was seen repeatedly, ten times or more. This chain connects TRBV2 to TRBJ2-1; the match to TRBD2 covers 7 bases. Germline CDR1 is SNHLY and CDR2 is FYNNEI. V was pared by 1 base and J by 7 bases, with 7 bases of the junction left unmatched. There are 15 residues in the CDR3. The DNA of the CDR3 is TGTGCCAGCAGTGAAGGACTGCGGGGGAATAATGAGCAGTTCTTC. Its protein product is CASSEGLRGNNEQFF.